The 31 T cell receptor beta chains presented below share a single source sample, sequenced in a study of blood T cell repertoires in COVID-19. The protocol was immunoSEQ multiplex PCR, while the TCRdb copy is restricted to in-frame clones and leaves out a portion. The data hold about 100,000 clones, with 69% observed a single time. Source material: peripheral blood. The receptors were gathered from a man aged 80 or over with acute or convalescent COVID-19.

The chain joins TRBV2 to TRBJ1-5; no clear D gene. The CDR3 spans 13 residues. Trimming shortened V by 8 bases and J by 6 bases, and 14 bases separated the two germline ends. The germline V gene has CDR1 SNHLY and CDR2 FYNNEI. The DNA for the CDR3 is TGTGCCAGCCGGATGGCTCGAGGTCAGCCCCAGCATTTT. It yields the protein CASRMARGQPQHF.

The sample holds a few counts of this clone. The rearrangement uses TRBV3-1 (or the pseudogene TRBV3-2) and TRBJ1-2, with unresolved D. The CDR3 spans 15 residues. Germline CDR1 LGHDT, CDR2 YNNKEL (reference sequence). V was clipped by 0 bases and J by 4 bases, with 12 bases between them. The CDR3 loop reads CASSQESGPLYGYTF. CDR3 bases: TGTGCCAGCAGCCAAGAAAGCGGTCCCCTCTATGGCTACACCTTC.

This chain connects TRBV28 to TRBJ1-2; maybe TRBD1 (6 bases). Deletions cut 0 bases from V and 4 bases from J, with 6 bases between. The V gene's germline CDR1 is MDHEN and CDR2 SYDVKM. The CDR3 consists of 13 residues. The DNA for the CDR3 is TGTGCCAGCAGTTTATGGGACAGCTATGGCTACACCTTC. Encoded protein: CASSLWDSYGYTF.

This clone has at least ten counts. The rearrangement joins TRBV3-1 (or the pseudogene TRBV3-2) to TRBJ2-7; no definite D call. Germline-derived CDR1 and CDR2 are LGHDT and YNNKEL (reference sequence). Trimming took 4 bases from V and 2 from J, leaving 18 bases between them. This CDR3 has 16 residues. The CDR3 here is CASSLPDHSSPYEQYF. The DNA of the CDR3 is TGTGCCAGCAGCCTTCCCGATCACAGTTCTCCCTACGAGCAGTACTTC.

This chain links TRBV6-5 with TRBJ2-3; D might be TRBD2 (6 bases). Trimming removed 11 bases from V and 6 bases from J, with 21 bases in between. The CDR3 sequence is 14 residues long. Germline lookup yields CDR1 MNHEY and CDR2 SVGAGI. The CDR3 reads CAAAGTGVRDTQYF. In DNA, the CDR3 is TGTGCCGCCGCGGGGACGGGAGTTCGGGATACGCAGTATTTT.

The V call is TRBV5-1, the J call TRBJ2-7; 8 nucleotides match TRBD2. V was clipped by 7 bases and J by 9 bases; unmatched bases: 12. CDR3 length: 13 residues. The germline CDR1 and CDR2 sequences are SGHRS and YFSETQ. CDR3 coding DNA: TGCGCCAGCGGATTTAGCGGGAACTCAGGGCAGTACTTC. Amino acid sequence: CASGFSGNSGQYF.

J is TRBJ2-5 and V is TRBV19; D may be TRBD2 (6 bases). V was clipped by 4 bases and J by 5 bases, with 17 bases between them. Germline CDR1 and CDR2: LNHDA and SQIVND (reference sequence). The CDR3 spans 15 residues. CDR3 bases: TGTGCCAGTAGTACGAGAACTAGCAGGTCGGAGACCCAGTACTTC. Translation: CASSTRTSRSETQYF. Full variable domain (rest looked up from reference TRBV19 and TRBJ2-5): DGGITQSPKYLFRKEGQNVTLSCEQNLNHDAMYWYRQDPGQGLRLIYYSQIVNDFQKGDIAEGYSVSREKKESFPLTVTSAQKNPTAFYLCASSTRTSRSETQYFGPGTRLLVL.

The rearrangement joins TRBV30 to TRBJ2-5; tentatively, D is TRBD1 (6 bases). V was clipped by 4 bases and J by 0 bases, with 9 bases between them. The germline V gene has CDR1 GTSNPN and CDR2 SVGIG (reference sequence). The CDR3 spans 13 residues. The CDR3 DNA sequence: TGTGCCTGGAAGGGGGACCACCAAGAGACCCAGTACTTC. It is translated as CAWKGDHQETQYF.

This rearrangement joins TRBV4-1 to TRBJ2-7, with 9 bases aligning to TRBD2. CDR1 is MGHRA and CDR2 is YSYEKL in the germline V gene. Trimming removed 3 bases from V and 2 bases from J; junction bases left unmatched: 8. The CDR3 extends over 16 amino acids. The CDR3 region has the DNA TGCGCCAGCAGCCAGGACTTACTAGCGGGTACCTACGAGCAGTACTTC. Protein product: CASSQDLLAGTYEQYF.

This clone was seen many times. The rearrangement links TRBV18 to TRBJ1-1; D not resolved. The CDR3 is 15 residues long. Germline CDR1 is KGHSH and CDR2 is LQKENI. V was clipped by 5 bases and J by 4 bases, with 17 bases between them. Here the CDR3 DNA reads TGTGCCAGCTCAATATCTACAGCGGCGACCACTGAAGCTTTCTTT. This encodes CASSISTAATTEAFF.

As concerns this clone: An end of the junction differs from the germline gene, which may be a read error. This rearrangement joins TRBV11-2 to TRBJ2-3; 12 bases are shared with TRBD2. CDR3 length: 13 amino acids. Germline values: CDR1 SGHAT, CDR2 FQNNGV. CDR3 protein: CASSLDGTSGPHF. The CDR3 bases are TGTGCCAGCAGCTTGGACGGGACTAGCGGGCCTCATTTT. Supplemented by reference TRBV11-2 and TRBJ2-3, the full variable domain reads EAGVAQSPRYKIIEKRQSVAFWCNPISGHATLYWYQQILGQGPKLLIQFQNNGVVDDSQLPKDRFSAERLKGVDSTLKIQPAKLEDSAVYLCASSLDGTSGPHFGPGTRLTVL.

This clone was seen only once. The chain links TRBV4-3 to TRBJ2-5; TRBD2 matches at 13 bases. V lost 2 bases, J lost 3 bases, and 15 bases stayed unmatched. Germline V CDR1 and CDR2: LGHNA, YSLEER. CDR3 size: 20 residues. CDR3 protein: CASSQHTTVLLAGGEETQYF. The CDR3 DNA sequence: TGCGCCAGCAGCCAACATACAACCGTATTACTAGCGGGAGGGGAAGAGACCCAGTACTTC.

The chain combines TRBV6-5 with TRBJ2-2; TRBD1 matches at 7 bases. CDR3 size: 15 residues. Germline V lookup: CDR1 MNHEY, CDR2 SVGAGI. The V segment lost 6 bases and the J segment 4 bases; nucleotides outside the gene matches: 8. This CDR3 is CASRTLAGGTGELFF. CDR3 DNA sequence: TGTGCCAGCAGGACCCTGGCAGGGGGCACCGGGGAGCTGTTTTTT.

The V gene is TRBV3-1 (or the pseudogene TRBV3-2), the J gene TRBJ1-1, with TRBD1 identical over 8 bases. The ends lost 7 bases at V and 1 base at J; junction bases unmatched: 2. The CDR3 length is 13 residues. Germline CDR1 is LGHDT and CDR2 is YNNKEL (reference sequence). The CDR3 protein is CASKDRANTEAFF. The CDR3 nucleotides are TGTGCCAGCAAGGACAGGGCGAACACTGAAGCTTTCTTT.

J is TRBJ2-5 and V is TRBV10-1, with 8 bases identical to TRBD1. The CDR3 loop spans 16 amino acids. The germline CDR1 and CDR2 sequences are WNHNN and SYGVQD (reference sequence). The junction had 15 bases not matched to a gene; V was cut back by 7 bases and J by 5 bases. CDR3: CASTRTGRGCWETQYF. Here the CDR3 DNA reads TGCGCCAGCACGAGGACAGGGAGAGGGTGTTGGGAGACCCAGTACTTC.

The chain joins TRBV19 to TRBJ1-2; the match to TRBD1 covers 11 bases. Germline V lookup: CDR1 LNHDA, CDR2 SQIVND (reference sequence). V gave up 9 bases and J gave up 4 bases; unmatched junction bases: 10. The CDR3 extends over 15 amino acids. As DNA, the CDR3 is TGTGCCAGCACGGGACAGGGGGTTTCCTTCTATGGCTACACCTTC. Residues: CASTGQGVSFYGYTF.

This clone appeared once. CDR3 residues: CASSRSGSSYNEQFF. The CDR3, as DNA: TGTGCCAGCAGCCGGAGCGGGAGCTCCTACAATGAGCAGTTCTTC. V usage is TRBV7-9 and J usage is TRBJ2-1; 8 bases line up with TRBD2. Germline CDR1 SEHNR, CDR2 FQNEAQ (reference sequence). The CDR3 has 15 residues. The V gene end was trimmed by 5 bases and the J gene end by 0 bases; junction bases not matched to a gene: 3.

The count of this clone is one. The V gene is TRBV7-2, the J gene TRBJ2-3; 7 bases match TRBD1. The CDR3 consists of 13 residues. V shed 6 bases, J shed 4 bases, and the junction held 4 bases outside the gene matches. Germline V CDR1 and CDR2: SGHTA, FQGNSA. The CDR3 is CASSTGAADTQYF. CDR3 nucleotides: TGTGCCAGCAGTACAGGGGCGGCAGATACGCAGTATTTT.

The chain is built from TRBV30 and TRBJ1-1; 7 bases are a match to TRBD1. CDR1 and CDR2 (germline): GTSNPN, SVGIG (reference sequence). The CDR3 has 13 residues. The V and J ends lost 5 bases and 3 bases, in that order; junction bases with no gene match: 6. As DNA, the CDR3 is TGTGCCTGGGGAGGGGGCATGGACACTGAAGCTTTCTTT. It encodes CAWGGGMDTEAFF. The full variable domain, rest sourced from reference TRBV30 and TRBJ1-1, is SQTIHQWPATLVQPVGSPLSLECTVEGTSNPNLYWYRQAAGRGLQLLFYSVGIGQISSEVPQNLSASRPQDRQFILSSKKLLLSDSGFYLCAWGGGMDTEAFFGQGTRLTVV.

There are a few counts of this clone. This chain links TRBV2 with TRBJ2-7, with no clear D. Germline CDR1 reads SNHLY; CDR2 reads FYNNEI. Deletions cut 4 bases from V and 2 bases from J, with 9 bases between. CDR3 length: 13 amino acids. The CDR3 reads CASSVLRAYEQYF. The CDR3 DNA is TGTGCCAGCAGTGTACTGAGAGCCTACGAGCAGTACTTC.

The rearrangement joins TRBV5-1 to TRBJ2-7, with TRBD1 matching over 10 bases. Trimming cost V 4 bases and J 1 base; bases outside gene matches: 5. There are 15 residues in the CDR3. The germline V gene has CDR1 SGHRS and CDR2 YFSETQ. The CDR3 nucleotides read TGCGCCAGCAGCCCCGGACAGGGGGGATCCTACGAGCAGTACTTC. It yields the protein CASSPGQGGSYEQYF. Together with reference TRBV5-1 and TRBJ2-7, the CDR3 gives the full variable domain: KAGVTQTPRYLIKTRGQQVTLSCSPISGHRSVSWYQQTPGQGLQFLFEYFSETQRNKGNFPGRFSGRQFSNSRSEMNVSTLELGDSALYLCASSPGQGGSYEQYFGPGTRLTVT.

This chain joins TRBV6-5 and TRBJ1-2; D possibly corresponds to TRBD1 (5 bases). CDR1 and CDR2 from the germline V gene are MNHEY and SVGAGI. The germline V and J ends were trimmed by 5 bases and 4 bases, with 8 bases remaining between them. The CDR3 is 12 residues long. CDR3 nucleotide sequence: TGTGCCAGCAGTCGCGGGGGCTATGGCTACACCTTC. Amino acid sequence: CASSRGGYGYTF.

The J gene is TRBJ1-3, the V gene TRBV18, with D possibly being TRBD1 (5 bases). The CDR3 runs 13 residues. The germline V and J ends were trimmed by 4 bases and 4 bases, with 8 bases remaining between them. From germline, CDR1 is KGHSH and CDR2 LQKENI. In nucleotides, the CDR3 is TGTGCCAGCTCACGACAGACAGGAAACACCATATATTTT. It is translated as CASSRQTGNTIYF.

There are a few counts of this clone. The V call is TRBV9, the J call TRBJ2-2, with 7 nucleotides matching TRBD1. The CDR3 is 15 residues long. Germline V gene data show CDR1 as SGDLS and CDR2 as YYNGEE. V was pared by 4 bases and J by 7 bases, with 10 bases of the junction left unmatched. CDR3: CASSPRTGEHGELFF. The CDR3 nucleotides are TGTGCCAGCAGCCCCCGGACAGGCGAACACGGGGAGCTGTTTTTT.

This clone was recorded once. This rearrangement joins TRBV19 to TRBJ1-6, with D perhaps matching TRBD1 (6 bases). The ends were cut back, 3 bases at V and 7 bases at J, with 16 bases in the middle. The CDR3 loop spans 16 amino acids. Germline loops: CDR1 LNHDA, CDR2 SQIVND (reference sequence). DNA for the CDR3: TGTGCCAGTAGTATTACGGCAGGGGCTGGAAATTCACCCCTCCACTTT. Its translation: CASSITAGAGNSPLHF.

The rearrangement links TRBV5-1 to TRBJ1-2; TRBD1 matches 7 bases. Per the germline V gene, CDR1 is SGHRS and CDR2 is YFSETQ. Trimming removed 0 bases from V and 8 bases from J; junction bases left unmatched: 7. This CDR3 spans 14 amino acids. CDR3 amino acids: CASSLGQGSLGYTF. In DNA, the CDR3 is TGCGCCAGCAGCTTGGGACAGGGATCGTTAGGCTACACCTTC.

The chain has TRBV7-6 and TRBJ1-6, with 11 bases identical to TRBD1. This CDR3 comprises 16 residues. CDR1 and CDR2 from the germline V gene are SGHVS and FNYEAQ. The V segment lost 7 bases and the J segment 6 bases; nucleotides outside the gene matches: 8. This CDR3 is CASTSDRGQVNSPLHF. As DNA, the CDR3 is TGTGCCAGCACCTCGGACAGGGGGCAGGTTAATTCACCCCTCCACTTT.

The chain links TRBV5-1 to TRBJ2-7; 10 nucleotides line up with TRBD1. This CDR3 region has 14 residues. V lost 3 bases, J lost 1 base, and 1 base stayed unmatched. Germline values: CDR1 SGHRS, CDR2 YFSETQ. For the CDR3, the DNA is TGCGCCAGCAGCTCGGGACAGGGGTCCTACGAGCAGTACTTC. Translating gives CASSSGQGSYEQYF. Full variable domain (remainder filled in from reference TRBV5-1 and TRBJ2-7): KAGVTQTPRYLIKTRGQQVTLSCSPISGHRSVSWYQQTPGQGLQFLFEYFSETQRNKGNFPGRFSGRQFSNSRSEMNVSTLELGDSALYLCASSSGQGSYEQYFGPGTRLTVT.

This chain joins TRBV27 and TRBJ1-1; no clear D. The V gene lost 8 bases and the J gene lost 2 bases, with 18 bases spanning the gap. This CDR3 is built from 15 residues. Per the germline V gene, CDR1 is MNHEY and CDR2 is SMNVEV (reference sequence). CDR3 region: CASRNSFDHNTEAFF. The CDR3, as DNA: TGTGCCAGCCGAAACAGTTTCGATCACAACACTGAAGCTTTCTTT.

In DNA, the CDR3 is TGCAGCTGTAGCGAGGAAGGGGCCAACGTCCTGACTTTC. This translates into CSCSEEGANVLTF. The chain has TRBV29-1 and TRBJ2-6, with D perhaps matching TRBD2 (5 bases). Germline-derived CDR1 and CDR2 are SQVTM and ANQGSEA. CDR3 size: 13 residues. The V and J ends lost 8 bases and 4 bases respectively, with 12 bases between them.

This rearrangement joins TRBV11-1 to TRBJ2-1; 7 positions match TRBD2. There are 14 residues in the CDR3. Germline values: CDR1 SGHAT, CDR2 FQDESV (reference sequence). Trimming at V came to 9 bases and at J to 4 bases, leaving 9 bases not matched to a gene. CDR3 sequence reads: CASSRGGEYNEQFF. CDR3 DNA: TGTGCCAGTTCTAGGGGAGGGGAGTACAATGAGCAGTTCTTC.